Below are 6 T cell receptor beta chains sequenced from a single sample in a study of blood T cells in healthy people across ages. The authors ran a second PCR of roughly 6 to 12 cycles using a sample-barcoded 5' primer and a J-beta primer mix. TCRdb recomputed calls from the 5' RACE reads with MiXCR, one row per CDR3 protein. This table has approximately 760,000 distinct CDR3 sequences, 25% appearing once. These same data were also listed under a study on T cells of mothers and their children.

The sample consisted of blood. These receptors all come from a boy between 10 and 17 years old in good health.

The rearrangement joins TRBV10-3 to TRBJ1-3; 7 nucleotides line up with TRBD1. The CDR3 runs 13 residues. Germline lookup yields CDR1 ENHRY and CDR2 SYGVKD. J was trimmed by 5 bases and V by 11 bases; bases with no gene match: 9. The CDR3 protein is CASAGTARNTIYF. CDR3 nucleotide sequence: TGTGCCTCGGCCGGGACAGCTAGAAACACCATATATTTT.

Regarding this clonotype: As the CDR3 is not closed by the conserved phenylalanine or tryptophan, this likely results from a read error. The chain recombines TRBV6-2 or TRBV6-3 with TRBJ2-5; 7 positions agree with TRBD1. The CDR3 extends over 13 amino acids. Trimming cost V 6 bases and J 5 bases; bases outside gene matches: 6. Germline assignment: CDR1 MNHEY and CDR2 SVGEGT. The CDR3 nucleotides read TGTGCCAGCAGACTGACAGGGTGGGAGACCCAGTACCTC. Translating it yields CASRLTGWETQYL.

This sequence joins TRBV10-3 and TRBJ1-2, with D perhaps TRBD1 (6 bases). The CDR3 loop spans 15 amino acids. Trimming took 4 bases from V and 1 from J, leaving 13 bases between them. The germline V gene encodes CDR1 ENHRY and CDR2 SYGVKD. CDR3: CAISGYQGINYGYTF. CDR3 in DNA: TGTGCCATCAGTGGCTACCAGGGGATTAACTATGGCTACACCTTC.

Points on this clonotype: One end of the junction does not line up with germline, which may come from a read error. The gene calls are TRBV5-1 and TRBJ2-7, with 10 bases identical to TRBD1. Germline-derived CDR1 and CDR2 are SGHRS and YFSETQ. The CDR3 is 15 amino acids. The CDR3 sequence is CASSLVTGGSYEQCF. Here the CDR3 DNA reads TGCGCCAGCAGCTTGGTGACAGGGGGCTCCTACGAGCAGTGCTTC.

The chain joins TRBV24-1 to TRBJ2-2, with TRBD1 matching 11 bases. V was pared by 7 bases and J by 6 bases, with 6 bases of the junction left unmatched. Looked up from germline, CDR1 is KGHDR and CDR2 is SFDVKD. The CDR3 is 15 residues long. The CDR3 nucleotides are TGTGCCACCAGGGAGGGACAGGGGGTAGCCGGGGAGCTGTTTTTT. This encodes CATREGQGVAGELFF.

This clonotype showed up just a few times. The J gene is TRBJ2-7, the V gene TRBV7-9; D is tentatively TRBD1 or TRBD2 (5 bases each). Trimming left V 0 bases short and J 6 bases short, with 18 bases between. The CDR3 sequence is 16 residues long. Germline lookup yields CDR1 SEHNR and CDR2 FQNEAQ (reference sequence). CDR3 bases: TGTGCCAGCAGCTTAGCTGGGGGATCCAGTCCCCTCGAGCAGTACTTC. Protein sequence: CASSLAGGSSPLEQYF. The full variable domain, its missing parts supplied by reference TRBV7-9 and TRBJ2-7, is DTGVSQNPRHKITKRGQNVTFRCDPISEHNRLYWYRQTLGQGPEFLTYFQNEAQLEKSRLLSDRFSAERPKGSFSTLEIQRTEQGDSAMYLCASSLAGGSSPLEQYFGPGTRLTVT.